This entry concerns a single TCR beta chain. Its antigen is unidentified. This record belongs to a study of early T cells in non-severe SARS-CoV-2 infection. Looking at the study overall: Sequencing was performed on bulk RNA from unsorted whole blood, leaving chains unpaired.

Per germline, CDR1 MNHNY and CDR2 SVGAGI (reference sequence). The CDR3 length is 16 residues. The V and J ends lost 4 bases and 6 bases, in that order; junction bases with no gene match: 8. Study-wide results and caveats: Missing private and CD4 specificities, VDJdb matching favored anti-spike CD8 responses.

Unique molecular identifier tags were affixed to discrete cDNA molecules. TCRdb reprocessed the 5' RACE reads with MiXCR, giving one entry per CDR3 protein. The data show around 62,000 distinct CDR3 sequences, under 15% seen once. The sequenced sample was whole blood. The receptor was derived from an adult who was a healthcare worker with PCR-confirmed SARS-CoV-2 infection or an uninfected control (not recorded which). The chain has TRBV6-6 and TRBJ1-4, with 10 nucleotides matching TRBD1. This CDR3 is CASSFVPGTGDEKLFF. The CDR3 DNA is TGTGCCAGCAGTTTTGTTCCCGGGACAGGGGATGAAAAACTGTTTTTT.